The next 22 T cell receptor beta chains were all read from a single sample in a study of cytomegalovirus exposure and HLA in healthy donors. The PCR contained 60 Vbeta and 13 Jbeta primers. Repertoires were generated with immunoSEQ multiplex PCR, while TCRdb's copy carries only in-frame clones and drops some. The sample lists a few hundred thousand clones; more than 60% were seen once. Input material: PBMCs. The source is a girl aged 2-10 years in good health and CMV-seronegative.

The rearrangement uses TRBV19 and TRBJ2-3, with TRBD2 as a possible D gene (6 bases). Trimming cost V 6 bases and J 1 base, with 23 bases left between them. The CDR3 runs 18 residues. The germline gives CDR1 LNHDA, CDR2 SQIVND (reference sequence). The CDR3 reads CASRPYLALADRTDTQYF. The CDR3 DNA follows: TGTGCCAGTAGACCCTATTTGGCGTTAGCGGACCGCACAGATACGCAGTATTTT.

The chain links TRBV19 to TRBJ2-7; 12 bases match TRBD1. Germline-derived CDR1 and CDR2 are LNHDA and SQIVND (reference sequence). CDR3 size: 14 residues. The V gene end was trimmed by 4 bases and the J gene end by 6 bases; junction bases not matched to a gene: 4. CDR3 amino acids: CASSTGTGGSEQYF. In DNA, the CDR3 is TGTGCCAGTAGTACCGGGACAGGGGGCTCCGAGCAGTACTTC.

The chain couples TRBV2 to TRBJ1-3; D is undetermined. Germline CDR1 and CDR2: SNHLY and FYNNEI. Deletions cut 3 bases from V and 2 bases from J, with 5 bases between. This CDR3 is 13 amino acids long. The CDR3, as DNA: TGTGCCAGCAGTGAGTCTCCTGGAAACACCATATATTTT. This gives the protein CASSESPGNTIYF.

There are a few counts of this clone. CDR3 protein: CASSYSTSGTDTQYF. The CDR3 DNA reads as TGTGCCAGCAGTTACTCGACTAGCGGCACAGATACGCAGTATTTT. The chain employs TRBV6-5 and TRBJ2-3, with 8 bases fitting TRBD2. Germline CDR1 is MNHEY and CDR2 is SVGAGI. The J segment lost 1 base and the V segment lost 0 bases, leaving 0 bases of the junction unmatched. The CDR3 is 15 residues long.

The V call is TRBV4-1, the J call TRBJ2-7, with 8 bases fitting TRBD1. Germline lookup yields CDR1 MGHRA and CDR2 YSYEKL. The CDR3 extends over 16 amino acids. Unmatched junction bases numbered 7, after V lost 0 bases and J lost 3 bases. CDR3 loop: CASSQELAGGFYEQYF. CDR3 nucleotide sequence: TGCGCCAGCAGCCAAGAGTTAGCAGGGGGCTTCTACGAGCAGTACTTC.

This clone has more than one count but fewer than ten. The chain couples TRBV6-1 to TRBJ1-1, with TRBD1 matching 9 bases. CDR1 MNHNS and CDR2 SASEGT come from the germline V gene. This CDR3 is 14 amino acids long. Trimming removed 7 bases from V and 4 bases from J; junction bases left unmatched: 7. The CDR3 DNA follows: TGTGCCAGCACTACCGCGGACAGGGGCACTGAAGCTTTCTTT. This translates into CASTTADRGTEAFF.

The V and J genes are TRBV27 and TRBJ1-5, with D possibly matching TRBD1 (6 bases). V gave up 2 bases and J gave up 5 bases, with 10 bases separating them. Germline V gives CDR1 MNHEY, CDR2 SMNVEV (reference sequence). The CDR3 loop spans 14 amino acids. The CDR3 loop is CASSLKGVYQPQHF. The DNA for the CDR3 is TGTGCCAGCAGTTTAAAGGGGGTCTATCAGCCCCAGCATTTT.

The DNA of the CDR3 is TGTGCCACCAGCAGAGACCTAGTGGACTCCTACAATGAGCAGTTCTTC. Translation gives CATSRDLVDSYNEQFF. The chain combines TRBV15 with TRBJ2-1, with D uncertain. Germline values: CDR1 LNHNV, CDR2 YYDKDF (reference sequence). Trimming left V 0 bases short and J 0 bases short, with 9 bases between. The CDR3 is made up of 16 amino acids.

CDR3 in DNA: TGTGCCAGCAGCTCTCCATCGGGGGGGCTTCATGAAAAACTGTTTTTT. This gives the protein CASSSPSGGLHEKLFF. The chain recombines TRBV5-6 with TRBJ1-4; TRBD1 is a possible D gene (6 bases). CDR3 length: 16 amino acids. V shed 3 bases and J shed 6 bases, with 18 bases lying between them. Looked up from germline, CDR1 is SGHDT and CDR2 is YYEEEE.

The J gene is TRBJ2-5, the V gene TRBV5-6, with D perhaps matching TRBD1 (6 bases). Trimming pared 4 bases from V and 5 bases from J, leaving 18 bases between. The CDR3 is 15 amino acids. The germline V gene encodes CDR1 SGHDT and CDR2 YYEEEE. CDR3 nucleotides: TGTGCCAGCAGCATAAGGGGGTCCCCAGGGGAGACCCAGTACTTC. Translated, it gives CASSIRGSPGETQYF.

About this clone: This sample includes further DNA sequences coding for the same CDR3. V gene TRBV6-1 combines with J gene TRBJ2-7, with TRBD1 matching over 12 bases. Germline CDR1 MNHNS, CDR2 SASEGT. J was trimmed by 4 bases and V by 8 bases; bases with no gene match: 6. This CDR3 is 14 amino acids long. The CDR3 DNA reads as TGTGCCAGCCGGCCGGGACAGGGGGCTTACGAGCAGTACTTC. It codes for CASRPGQGAYEQYF.

CDR3 loop: CASSSRKVISTTLGGELFF. CDR3 DNA sequence: TGTGCCAGCAGCTCCCGGAAAGTCATCTCGACCACCCTAGGCGGGGAGCTGTTTTTT. The V gene is TRBV7-9, the J gene TRBJ2-2; the D is unclear. CDR3 length equals 19 residues. V lost 4 bases to trimming and J lost 7 bases, with 28 bases between them. Germline CDR1 SEHNR, CDR2 FQNEAQ (reference sequence).

The chain links TRBV7-9 to TRBJ2-3; perhaps TRBD2 as D (6 bases). V was clipped by 0 bases and J by 3 bases, with 13 bases between them. CDR1 SEHNR and CDR2 FQNEAQ come from the germline V gene (reference sequence). CDR3 length: 16 residues. The CDR3 region is CASSLAIRERTDTQYF. As DNA, the CDR3 is TGTGCCAGCAGCTTAGCGATACGGGAGCGTACAGATACGCAGTATTTT.

This clone was seen more than once but under ten times. As DNA, the CDR3 is TGTGCCAGCAGCTTCTCCGGAAACACCATATATTTT. Translated, it gives CASSFSGNTIYF. V is TRBV13 and J is TRBJ1-3; unclear D gene. The CDR3 has 12 amino acids. Trimming took 3 bases from V and 4 from J, leaving 4 bases between them. CDR1 PRHDT and CDR2 FYEKMQ come from the germline V gene (reference sequence).

The chain couples TRBV29-1 to TRBJ2-3; TRBD2 agrees at 8 bases. Looked up from germline, CDR1 is SQVTM and CDR2 is ANQGSEA. The length of the CDR3 is 12 residues. This CDR3 reads CAGERGTDTQYF. The CDR3 coding sequence is TGCGCCGGGGAGCGGGGGACAGATACGCAGTATTTT.

This clone was counted once. This chain links TRBV5-1 with TRBJ1-1; 8 bases match TRBD1. CDR3 size: 14 residues. J was trimmed by 3 bases and V by 7 bases; bases with no gene match: 8. Looked up from germline, CDR1 is SGHRS and CDR2 is YFSETQ. CDR3 region: CASRWTGQDTEAFF. The CDR3 DNA sequence: TGCGCCAGCCGATGGACAGGGCAGGACACTGAAGCTTTCTTT.

The rearrangement links TRBV9 to TRBJ2-1; D is uncertain. This CDR3 is 16 amino acids long. Trimming pared 1 base from V and 0 bases from J, leaving 11 bases between. CDR1 and CDR2 from the germline V gene are SGDLS and YYNGEE. The CDR3 sequence: CASSVTARSSYNEQFF. The CDR3 coding sequence is TGTGCCAGCAGCGTAACCGCCCGCAGCTCCTACAATGAGCAGTTCTTC. The full variable domain, completed using reference TRBV9 and TRBJ2-1, is DSGVTQTPKHLITATGQRVTLRCSPRSGDLSVYWYQQSLDQGLQFLIQYYNGEERAKGNILERFSAQQFPDLHSELNLSSLELGDSALYFCASSVTARSSYNEQFFGPGTRLTVL.

There are a few counts of this clone. This sequence joins TRBV5-4 and TRBJ1-3; D is undetermined. The CDR3 is 13 amino acids. CDR1 SGHNT and CDR2 YYREEE come from the germline V gene (reference sequence). Trimming took off 0 bases at V and 3 bases at J, with 4 bases between the two ends. The CDR3 loop is CASSLDGGNTIYF. The CDR3 nucleotides are TGTGCCAGCAGCTTGGACGGTGGAAACACCATATATTTT. The variable domain in full, completed from reference TRBV5-4 and TRBJ1-3, reads ETGVTQSPTHLIKTRGQQVTLRCSSQSGHNTVSWYQQALGQGPQFIFQYYREEENGRGNFPPRFSGLQFPNYSSELNVNALELDDSALYLCASSLDGGNTIYFGEGSWLTVV.

The rearrangement joins TRBV13 to TRBJ1-1, with a tentative D call TRBD1 (6 bases). The CDR3 runs to 15 residues. Between the trimmed V and J ends, which lost 3 bases and 3 bases, there was a span of 14 bases. From germline, CDR1 is PRHDT and CDR2 FYEKMQ (reference sequence). The CDR3 spells CASSFRTAAYTEAFF. CDR3 nucleotides: TGTGCCAGCAGCTTTCGGACAGCGGCCTACACTGAAGCTTTCTTT. The full variable domain, completed using reference TRBV13 and TRBJ1-1, is AAGVIQSPRHLIKEKRETATLKCYPIPRHDTVYWYQQGPGQDPQFLISFYEKMQSDKGSIPDRFSAQQFSDYHSELNMSSLELGDSALYFCASSFRTAAYTEAFFGQGTRLTVV.

The rearrangement uses TRBV27 and TRBJ2-2; D possibly corresponds to TRBD2 (5 bases). V lost 5 bases and J lost 10, with 23 bases in between. Germline lookup yields CDR1 MNHEY and CDR2 SMNVEV (reference sequence). The CDR3 has 16 residues. The CDR3 protein is CASSLRPGYPHPELFF. Here the CDR3 DNA reads TGTGCCAGCAGTCTCCGCCCGGGGTATCCGCACCCGGAGCTGTTTTTT.

DNA of the CDR3: TGTGCCAGCAGTTACCTTGGAGGGGAGACTGAAGCTTTCTTT. Its protein is CASSYLGGETEAFF. The chain has TRBV6-5 and TRBJ1-1; a possible D gene is TRBD1 (5 bases). The CDR3 length is 14 residues. V lost 2 bases, J lost 5 bases, and 12 bases lay in between. Germline V gives CDR1 MNHEY, CDR2 SVGAGI.

The chain uses TRBV2 and TRBJ2-7; the match to TRBD1 covers 9 bases. The CDR3 loop spans 15 amino acids. Trimming cost V 7 bases and J 4 bases; bases outside gene matches: 11. Germline CDR1 reads SNHLY; CDR2 reads FYNNEI. This CDR3 is CASNIPGQGSYEQYF. For the CDR3, the DNA is TGTGCCAGCAATATTCCGGGACAGGGATCTTACGAGCAGTACTTC.